Following are 17 T cell receptor beta chains from one sample sequenced in a study of blood T cell repertoires in COVID-19. Clones were sequenced by immunoSEQ multiplex PCR, and TCRdb holds only the in-frame ones, with some missing. The repertoire has some 120,000 clones, 88% of them found once; the top ten carry approximately 8%. The specimen was peripheral blood. The receptor source for this set is a man aged 45-65 years with acute or convalescent COVID-19.

J is TRBJ2-2 and V is TRBV18; D possibly corresponds to TRBD2 (6 bases). The CDR3 length is 16 residues. The V end lost 3 bases, the J end lost 4 bases, and 15 bases lay between the germline ends. Germline V gene data show CDR1 as KGHSH and CDR2 as LQKENI. The CDR3 nucleotides read TGTGCCAGCTCACCGCTAGCGCTAGGAGGCACCGGGGAGCTGTTTTTT. Translated, it gives CASSPLALGGTGELFF.

This chain connects TRBV5-6 to TRBJ2-3; 7 bases align to TRBD2. CDR1 and CDR2 from the germline V gene are SGHDT and YYEEEE. The J segment lost 11 bases and the V segment lost 5 bases, leaving 5 bases of the junction unmatched. The CDR3 length is 11 residues. The CDR3 loop is CASSYLAGQYF. As DNA, the CDR3 is TGTGCCAGCAGTTATTTAGCGGGGCAGTATTTT. Combining the CDR3 with reference TRBV5-6 and TRBJ2-3 gives the whole variable domain DAGVTQSPTHLIKTRGQQVTLRCSPKSGHDTVSWYQQALGQGPQFIFQYYEEEERQRGNFPDRFSGHQFPNYSSELNVNALLLGDSALYLCASSYLAGQYFGPGTRLTVL.

The rearrangement uses TRBV19 and TRBJ2-2, with 10 bases that match TRBD1. V lost 8 bases to trimming and J lost 7 bases; unmatched junction nucleotides: 10. The CDR3 consists of 15 residues. The germline V gene has CDR1 LNHDA and CDR2 SQIVND (reference sequence). The CDR3, as DNA: TGTGCCAGTCGCCGACAGGGGGCGCAGATCGGGGAGCTGTTTTTT. Protein sequence: CASRRQGAQIGELFF.

The chain links TRBV5-1 to TRBJ2-1; 11 bases match TRBD2. The CDR3 length is 16 residues. Germline trimming cut 5 bases from V and 1 base from J; bases unmatched to any gene: 5. Germline CDR1 SGHRS, CDR2 YFSETQ. The CDR3 DNA reads TGCGCCAGCAGACCACTAGCGGGAGCATCCTACAATGAGCAGTTCTTC. It yields the protein CASRPLAGASYNEQFF.

The J gene is TRBJ2-7, the V gene TRBV5-1; 9 nucleotides match TRBD1. Germline V gene lookup returns CDR1 SGHRS and CDR2 YFSETQ. Trimming cost V 2 bases and J 2 bases; bases outside gene matches: 5. The CDR3 runs 15 residues. Here the CDR3 reads CASSLADRGPYEQYF. CDR3 sequence (DNA): TGCGCCAGCAGCTTAGCGGACAGGGGCCCCTACGAGCAGTACTTC.

The genes are TRBV28 and TRBJ1-4; 9 nucleotides agree with TRBD1. With V trimmed by 6 bases and J by 5 bases, 4 bases remained unmatched. This CDR3 has 14 residues. Germline V lookup: CDR1 MDHEN, CDR2 SYDVKM. The CDR3 nucleotides read TGTGCCAGCAGCCACGGGACAGGGAATGAAAAACTGTTTTTT. Translating gives CASSHGTGNEKLFF. The whole variable domain, filled in from reference TRBV28 and TRBJ1-4, reads DVKVTQSSRYLVKRTGEKVFLECVQDMDHENMFWYRQDPGLGLRLIYFSYDVKMKEKGDIPEGYSVSREKKERFSLILESASTNQTSMYLCASSHGTGNEKLFFGSGTQLSVL.

The J gene is TRBJ1-2, the V gene TRBV7-2, with 8 bases lining up with TRBD1. Unmatched junction bases numbered 8, after V lost 5 bases and J lost 3 bases. CDR1 is SGHTA, CDR2 FQGNSA, per germline. The CDR3 runs 15 residues. The CDR3 here is CASSQGTGYDYGYTF. The CDR3 nucleotides read TGTGCCAGCAGCCAGGGGACAGGCTACGACTATGGCTACACCTTC.

This chain uses TRBV2 with TRBJ2-2; 8 bases are a match to TRBD2. The CDR3 contains 15 residues. Unmatched junction bases numbered 1, after V lost 4 bases and J lost 0 bases. Germline V lookup: CDR1 SNHLY, CDR2 FYNNEI. CDR3 in amino acids: CASSVGLANTGELFF. As DNA, the CDR3 is TGTGCCAGCAGTGTGGGACTAGCGAACACCGGGGAGCTGTTTTTT.

The chain uses TRBV5-1 and TRBJ1-2; no definite D call. Deletions cut 0 bases from V and 8 bases from J, with 17 bases between. This CDR3 has 15 residues. Germline V lookup: CDR1 SGHRS, CDR2 YFSETQ. As DNA, the CDR3 is TGCGCCAGCAGCTTGGGCCAGTCAAACGGGAGGGGCTACACCTTC. It yields the protein CASSLGQSNGRGYTF.

The chain is built from TRBV19 and TRBJ2-3, with D tentatively TRBD2 (5 bases). The germline gives CDR1 LNHDA, CDR2 SQIVND (reference sequence). Trimming took 1 base from V and 6 from J, leaving 14 bases between them. CDR3 length equals 15 residues. This CDR3 reads CASSIGQNWEDTQYF. DNA for the CDR3: TGTGCCAGTAGTATAGGCCAAAACTGGGAGGATACGCAGTATTTT.

The V and J genes are TRBV6-5 and TRBJ2-4; D is perhaps TRBD2 (5 bases). Per the germline V gene, CDR1 is MNHEY and CDR2 is SVGAGI. This CDR3 is built from 15 residues. Trimming stripped 0 bases from V and 8 bases from J, with 14 bases between. In DNA form, the CDR3 reads TGTGCCAGCAGTTACTCGGGTGGATTCGGGGACATTCAGTACTTC. It yields the protein CASSYSGGFGDIQYF.

CDR3 nucleotides: TGTGCCAGCAGCTGGAGAGGGGGGGTGAACACTGAAGCTTTCTTT. Its translation is CASSWRGGVNTEAFF. This chain uses TRBV11-3 with TRBJ1-1; TRBD1 is a possible D gene (6 bases). This CDR3 spans 15 amino acids. The V and J ends lost 4 bases and 0 bases respectively, with 12 bases between them. Germline V CDR1 and CDR2: SGHNT, YENEEA.

The chain combines TRBV9 with TRBJ2-2; TRBD2 aligns across 9 bases. Per germline, CDR1 SGDLS and CDR2 YYNGEE. The CDR3 contains 15 residues. After removal of 1 base from V and 6 bases from J, the junction contained 4 bases not matched to a gene. CDR3 bases: TGTGCCAGCAGCGTAATAGCGGGAGAGGCCGGGGAGCTGTTTTTT. It encodes CASSVIAGEAGELFF.

The DNA of the CDR3 is TGTGCCAGCAGCTCCCCCGCCGGGACAGTTCAAGAGACCCAGTACTTC. It translates to CASSSPAGTVQETQYF. V is TRBV5-4 and J is TRBJ2-5; 7 bases fit TRBD1. Germline V gene sequence: CDR1 SGHNT, CDR2 YYREEE (reference sequence). This CDR3 spans 16 amino acids. With 3 bases clipped from V and 2 bases from J, the junction kept 10 bases outside the gene matches.

V usage is TRBV12-5 and J usage is TRBJ2-1, with 10 nucleotides matching TRBD1. The length of the CDR3 is 14 residues. V lost 4 bases to trimming and J lost 5 bases; unmatched junction nucleotides: 2. Germline CDR1 is LGHNT and CDR2 is FRNRAP. The CDR3 DNA reads as TGTGCTAGTGGTTCCGGGACAGGGGACAATGAGCAGTTCTTC. Encoded protein: CASGSGTGDNEQFF.

This sequence joins TRBV6-5 and TRBJ1-4; 8 bases fit TRBD1. CDR3 length: 15 amino acids. Germline CDR1 reads MNHEY; CDR2 reads SVGAGI. Trimming cost V 3 bases and J 8 bases; bases outside gene matches: 8. Here the CDR3 reads CASSYLQGAVEKLFF. CDR3 nucleotides: TGTGCCAGCAGTTATTTGCAGGGGGCGGTGGAAAAACTGTTTTTT.

The chain is built from TRBV10-3 and TRBJ1-3; 8 bases align to TRBD1. The germline CDR1 and CDR2 sequences are ENHRY and SYGVKD. V lost 7 bases, J lost 4 bases, and 3 bases stayed unmatched. The CDR3 covers 13 residues. CDR3 region: CAIKTGAGNTIYF. CDR3 in DNA: TGTGCCATCAAGACAGGGGCCGGAAACACCATATATTTT.